The clone carrying this T cell receptor (beta chain) was detected only a few times. TCRbeta library construction was performed incorporating unique molecular identifiers. TCRdb ran MiXCR on the PCR reads and lists one entry per CDR3 protein. Among a few hundred thousand distinct CDR3 sequences listed, around 17% were seen once. The data were taken from a study of T-cell reconstitution after alpha-beta-depleted transplantation in children. V lost 6 bases, J lost 3 bases, and 18 bases lay in between. The CDR3 length is 16 residues. CDR1 is MNHEY, CDR2 SMNVEV, per germline (reference sequence). The starting material was PBMCs from the stem cell graft donor, obtained from the stem cell graft. The clonotype originates from a human donor who donated a stem cell graft to a child with acute lymphoblastic leukemia. This chain joins TRBV27 and TRBJ1-5; tentatively, D is TRBD1 (5 bases). The CDR3 here is CASRSIFDRLNQPQHF. CDR3 nucleotides: TGTGCCAGCAGATCGATATTTGACAGACTCAATCAGCCCCAGCATTTT.